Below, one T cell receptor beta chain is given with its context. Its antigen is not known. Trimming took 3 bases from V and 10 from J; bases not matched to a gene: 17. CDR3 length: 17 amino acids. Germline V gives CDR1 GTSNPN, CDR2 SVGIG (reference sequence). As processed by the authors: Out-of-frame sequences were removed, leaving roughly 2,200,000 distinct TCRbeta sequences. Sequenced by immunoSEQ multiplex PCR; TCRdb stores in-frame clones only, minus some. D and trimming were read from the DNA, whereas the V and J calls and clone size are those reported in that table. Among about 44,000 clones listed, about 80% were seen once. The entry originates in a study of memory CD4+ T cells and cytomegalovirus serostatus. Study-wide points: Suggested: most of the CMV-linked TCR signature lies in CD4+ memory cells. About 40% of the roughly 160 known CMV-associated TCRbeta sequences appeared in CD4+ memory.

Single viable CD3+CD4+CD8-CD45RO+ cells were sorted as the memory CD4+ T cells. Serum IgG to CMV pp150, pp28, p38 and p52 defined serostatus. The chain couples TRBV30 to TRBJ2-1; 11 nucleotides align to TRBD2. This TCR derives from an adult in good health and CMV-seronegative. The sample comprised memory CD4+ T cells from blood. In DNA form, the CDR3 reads TGTGCCTGGAGACACGCCCTAGCGGGGGGCCTCTCCAGAGAGCAGTTCTTC. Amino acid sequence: CAWRHALAGGLSREQFF. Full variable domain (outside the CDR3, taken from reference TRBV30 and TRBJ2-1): SQTIHQWPATLVQPVGSPLSLECTVEGTSNPNLYWYRQAAGRGLQLLFYSVGIGQISSEVPQNLSASRPQDRQFILSSKKLLLSDSGFYLCAWRHALAGGLSREQFFGPGTRLTVL.